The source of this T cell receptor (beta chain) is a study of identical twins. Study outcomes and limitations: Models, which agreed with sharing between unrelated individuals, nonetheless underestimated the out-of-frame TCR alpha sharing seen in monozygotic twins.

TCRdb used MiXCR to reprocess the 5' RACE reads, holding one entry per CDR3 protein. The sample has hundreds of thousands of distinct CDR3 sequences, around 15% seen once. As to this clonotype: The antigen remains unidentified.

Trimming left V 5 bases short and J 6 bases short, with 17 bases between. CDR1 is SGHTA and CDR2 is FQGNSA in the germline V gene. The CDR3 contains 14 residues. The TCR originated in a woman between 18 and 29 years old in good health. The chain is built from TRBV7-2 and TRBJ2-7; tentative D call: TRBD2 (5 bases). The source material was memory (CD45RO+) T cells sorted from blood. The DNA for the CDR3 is TGTGCCAGCAGCCCCGGGCCCGACGCGGGCGAGCAGTACTTC. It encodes CASSPGPDAGEQYF. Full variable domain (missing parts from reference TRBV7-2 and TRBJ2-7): GAGVSQSPSNKVTEKGKDVELRCDPISGHTALYWYRQSLGQGLEFLIYFQGNSAPDKSGLPSDRFSAERTGGSVSTLTIQRTQQEDSAVYLCASSPGPDAGEQYFGPGTRLTVT.